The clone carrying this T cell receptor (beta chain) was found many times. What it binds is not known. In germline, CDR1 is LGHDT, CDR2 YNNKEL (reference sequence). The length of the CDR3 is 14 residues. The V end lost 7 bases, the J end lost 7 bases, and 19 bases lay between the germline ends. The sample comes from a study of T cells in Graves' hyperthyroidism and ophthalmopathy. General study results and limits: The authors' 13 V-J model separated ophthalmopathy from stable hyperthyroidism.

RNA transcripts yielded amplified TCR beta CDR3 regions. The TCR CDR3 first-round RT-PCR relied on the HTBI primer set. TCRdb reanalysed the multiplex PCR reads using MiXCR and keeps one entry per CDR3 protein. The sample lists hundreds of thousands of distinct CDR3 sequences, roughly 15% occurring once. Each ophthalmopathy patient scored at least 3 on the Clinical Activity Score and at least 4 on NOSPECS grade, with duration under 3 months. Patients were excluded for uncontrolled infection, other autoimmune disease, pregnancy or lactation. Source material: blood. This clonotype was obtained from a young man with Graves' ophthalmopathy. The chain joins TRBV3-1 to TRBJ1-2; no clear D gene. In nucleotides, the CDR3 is TGTGCCAGCACCCTCCGAGGGCTTAAAGGTGGCTACACCTTC. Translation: CASTLRGLKGGYTF.